The sequence of this T cell receptor beta chain was determined in a study of cytomegalovirus exposure and HLA in healthy donors. Amplification used 60 Vbeta primers and 13 Jbeta primers. Profiling relied on immunoSEQ multiplex PCR, and the TCRdb table lists in-frame clones only, not all of them. The table records around 120,000 clones, 70% to 80% of them present only once. Germline trimming cut 8 bases from V and 4 bases from J; bases unmatched to any gene: 8. The CDR3 covers 15 residues. The germline V gene encodes CDR1 SGDLS and CDR2 YYNGEE. This clone was found a few times. The TCR comes from a woman in her forties or fifties in good health and CMV-seronegative. This chain links TRBV9 with TRBJ2-6, with TRBD1 matching 8 bases. Material for sequencing was PBMCs. The CDR3 nucleotides read TGTGCCAGTACAGGGGGAACGTTGGGGGCCAACGTCCTGACTTTC. Protein: CASTGGTLGANVLTF.